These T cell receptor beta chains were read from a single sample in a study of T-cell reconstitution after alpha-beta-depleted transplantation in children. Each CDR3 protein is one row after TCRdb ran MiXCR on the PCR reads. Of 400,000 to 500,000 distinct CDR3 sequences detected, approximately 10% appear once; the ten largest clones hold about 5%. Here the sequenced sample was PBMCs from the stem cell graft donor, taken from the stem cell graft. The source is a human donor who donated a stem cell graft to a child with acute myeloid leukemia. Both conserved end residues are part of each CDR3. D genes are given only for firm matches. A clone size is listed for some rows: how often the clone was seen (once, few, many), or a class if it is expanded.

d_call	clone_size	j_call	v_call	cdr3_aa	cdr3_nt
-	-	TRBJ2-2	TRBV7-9	CASSLGGIGVSGELFF	TGTGCCAGCAGCTTAGGCGGAATTGGCGTATCCGGGGAGCTGTTTTTT
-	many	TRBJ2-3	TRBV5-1	CASSSGSADTQYF	TGCGCCAGCAGCTCAGGGTCAGCAGATACGCAGTATTTT
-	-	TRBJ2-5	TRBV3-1	CASSHTDQETQYF	TGTGCCAGCAGCCATACAGACCAAGAGACCCAGTACTTC
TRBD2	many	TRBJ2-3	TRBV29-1	CSVQSILAGVGTDTQYF	TGCAGCGTCCAATCAATCCTAGCGGGAGTTGGTACAGATACGCAGTATTTT
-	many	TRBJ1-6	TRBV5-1	CASRSGAANSPLHF	TGCGCCAGCAGATCGGGGGCCGCTAATTCACCCCTCCACTTT
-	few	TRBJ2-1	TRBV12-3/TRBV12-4	CASRQLPANEQFF	TGTGCCAGCAGACAACTCCCCGCTAATGAGCAGTTCTTC
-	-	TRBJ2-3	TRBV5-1	CASSVGDTDRYF	TGCGCCAGCAGCGTGGGGGATACCGACAGGTATTTT
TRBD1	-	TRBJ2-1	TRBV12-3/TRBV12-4	CASSPTDRDNEQFF	TGTGCCAGCAGCCCCACGGACAGGGACAATGAGCAGTTCTTC
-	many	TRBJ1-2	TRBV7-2	CASSFGGDYGYTF	TGTGCCAGCAGCTTTGGAGGGGATTATGGCTACACCTTC
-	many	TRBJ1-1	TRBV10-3	CAISRGYSEAFF	TGTGCCATCAGTCGGGGATACTCTGAAGCTTTCTTT
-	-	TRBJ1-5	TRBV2	CASSLLALQHF	TGTGCCAGCAGCCTGTTGGCTCTCCAGCATTTT
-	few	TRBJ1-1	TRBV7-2	CASSKTPARPQEAFF	TGTGCCAGCAGCAAGACTCCCGCCCGGCCCCAAGAGGCTTTCTTT
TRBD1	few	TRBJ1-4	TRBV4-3	CASSQGQGDFGYEKLFF	TGCGCCAGCAGCCAAGGACAGGGAGATTTTGGATATGAAAAACTGTTTTTT
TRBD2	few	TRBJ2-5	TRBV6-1	CASSALSGRALTQYF	TGTGCCAGCAGTGCCCTTAGCGGGAGGGCTTTGACCCAGTACTTC
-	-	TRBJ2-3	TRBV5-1	CASSVGAPQGDTQYF	TGCGCCAGCAGCGTTGGGGCCCCCCAGGGGGATACGCAGTATTTT
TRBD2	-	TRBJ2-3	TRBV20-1	CSATDGGGLYTQYF	TGCAGTGCTACCGATGGCGGGGGTCTTTATACGCAGTATTTT
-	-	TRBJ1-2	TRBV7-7	CASSFPGRAYGYTF	TGTGCTAGCAGCTTTCCGGGAAGAGCTTACGGCTACACCTTC
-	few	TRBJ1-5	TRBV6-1	CASSKQGLQPQHF	TGTGCCAGCAGCAAACAAGGGTTGCAGCCCCAGCATTTT
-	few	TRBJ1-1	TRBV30	CAWIGGGYTEAFF	TGTGCCTGGATCGGCGGGGGATACACTGAAGCTTTCTTT
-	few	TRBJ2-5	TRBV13	CASSEPGHPVAQYF	TGTGCCAGCAGCGAACCGGGACACCCCGTGGCCCAGTACTTC
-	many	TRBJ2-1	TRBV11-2	CASSLGWPPADNEQFF	TGTGCCAGCAGCTTGGGTTGGCCGCCGGCGGACAATGAGCAGTTCTTC
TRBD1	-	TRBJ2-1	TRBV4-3	CASSQPGTGNEQFF	TGCGCCAGCAGCCAGCCCGGGACAGGTAATGAGCAGTTCTTC
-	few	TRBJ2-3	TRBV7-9	CASSLADRSTDTQYF	TGTGCCAGCAGCTTAGCTGACAGGTCGACAGATACGCAGTATTTT
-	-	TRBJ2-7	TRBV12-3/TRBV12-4	CASSSGTAAYEQYF	TGTGCCAGCAGTTCCGGGACCGCTGCCTACGAGCAGTACTTC
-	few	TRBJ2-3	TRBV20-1	CSARDGQDYRTDTQYF	TGCAGTGCTAGAGACGGTCAGGACTATCGCACAGATACGCAGTATTTT
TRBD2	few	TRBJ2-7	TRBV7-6	CASSLPGLAGGPDSYEQYF	TGTGCCAGCAGCTTACCGGGACTAGCGGGAGGGCCCGACTCCTACGAGCAGTACTTC
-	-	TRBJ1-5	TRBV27	CASSSEGGYQPQHF	TGTGCCAGCAGTTCCGAAGGGGGTTATCAGCCCCAGCATTTT
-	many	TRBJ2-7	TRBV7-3	CASSLNMASSYEQYF	TGTGCCAGCAGCTTAAATATGGCTAGCTCCTACGAGCAGTACTTC
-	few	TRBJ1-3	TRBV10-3	CAISRAPWSGNTIYF	TGTGCCATCAGTCGGGCCCCTTGGTCTGGAAACACCATATATTTT
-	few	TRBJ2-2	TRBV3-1	CASSQERPPGTGELFF	TGTGCCAGCAGCCAAGAAAGGCCCCCAGGGACCGGGGAGCTGTTTTTT
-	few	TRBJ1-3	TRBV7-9	CASSSGQSRSGNTIYF	TGTGCCAGCAGCTCCGGACAGTCCCGCTCTGGAAACACCATATATTTT
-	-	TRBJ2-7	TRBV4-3	CASSQSGSPPQGEQYF	TGCGCCAGCAGCCAATCGGGTTCCCCCCCACAAGGCGAGCAGTACTTC
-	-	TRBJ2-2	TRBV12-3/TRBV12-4	CASSYTYDRDGELFF	TGTGCCAGCAGTTACACATATGACAGAGACGGGGAGCTGTTTTTT
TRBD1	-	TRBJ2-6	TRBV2	CASSESRGLGANVLTF	TGTGCCAGCAGTGAAAGCAGGGGGCTCGGGGCCAACGTCCTGACTTTC
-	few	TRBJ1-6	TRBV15	CATSRQAPEGTLHF	TGTGCCACCAGCAGACAGGCGCCTGAGGGGACCCTCCACTTT
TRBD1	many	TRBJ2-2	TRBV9	CASRRQGAVGELFF	TGTGCCAGCAGACGACAGGGGGCTGTCGGGGAGCTGTTTTTT
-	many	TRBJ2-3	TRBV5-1	CASSSATDTQYF	TGCGCCAGCAGCTCAGCCACAGATACGCAGTATTTT
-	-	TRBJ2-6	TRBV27	CASSAGVSGANVLTF	TGTGCCAGCAGCGCCGGGGTCTCTGGGGCCAACGTCCTGACTTTC
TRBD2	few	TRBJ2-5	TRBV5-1	CASSLVTSGSGETQYF	TGCGCCAGCAGCTTGGTTACTAGCGGGAGTGGCGAGACCCAGTACTTC
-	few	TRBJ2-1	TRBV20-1	CSAISRSSYNEQFF	TGCAGTGCTATAAGCCGGAGCTCCTACAATGAGCAGTTCTTC
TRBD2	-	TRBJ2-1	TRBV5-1	CASSLETSGTHEQFF	TGCGCCAGCAGCTTGGAGACTAGCGGGACTCATGAGCAGTTCTTC
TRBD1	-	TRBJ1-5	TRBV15	CATSKKGQGVQPQHF	TGTGCCACCAGCAAAAAAGGACAGGGCGTTCAGCCCCAGCATTTT